A single sample gave rise to the 28 T cell receptor beta chains below, sequenced in a study of brain T cells in children with intractable seizures. Using immunoSEQ multiplex PCR, the repertoire was profiled, and TCRdb retains in-frame clones only, with some absent. In the table there are under 400,000 clones, 93% of which are singletons. The sample's time point: blood from clinic visit 5 months post-surgery; TSC patient then seizure free. The sequencing here drew on peripheral blood, taken 4 to 5 months after surgery. Source of these receptors: a boy under three years old with tuberous sclerosis and intractable seizures.

This chain uses TRBV6-2 or TRBV6-3 with TRBJ2-7; D tentatively fits TRBD1 or TRBD2 (5 bases each). Germline CDR1 and CDR2: MNHEY and SVGEGT. The CDR3 spans 17 residues. The V and J ends lost 4 bases and 2 bases respectively, with 21 bases between them. The CDR3 bases are TGTGCCAGCAGTTGGTCTAAGTTCGGGGCCCCGGCCTACGAGCAGTACTTC. Translation gives CASSWSKFGAPAYEQYF.

J is TRBJ2-7 and V is TRBV5-6; 8 bases are a match to TRBD2. With V trimmed by 3 bases and J by 6 bases, 11 bases remained unmatched. The CDR3 is 15 residues long. Germline CDR1 and CDR2: SGHDT and YYEEEE. The DNA for the CDR3 is TGTGCCAGCAGCTGGACCGGGACTAGAGTTAGCGAGCAGTACTTC. Its translation: CASSWTGTRVSEQYF. The variable domain in full, with the rest retrieved from reference TRBV5-6 and TRBJ2-7, is DAGVTQSPTHLIKTRGQQVTLRCSPKSGHDTVSWYQQALGQGPQFIFQYYEEEERQRGNFPDRFSGHQFPNYSSELNVNALLLGDSALYLCASSWTGTRVSEQYFGPGTRLTVT.

V usage is TRBV27 and J usage is TRBJ2-1; 9 nucleotides align to TRBD2. The ends lost 3 bases at V and 7 bases at J; junction bases unmatched: 7. Germline loops: CDR1 MNHEY, CDR2 SMNVEV (reference sequence). The length of the CDR3 is 15 residues. Here the CDR3 DNA reads TGTGCCAGCAGTTTTCGTCCTAGCGGGATGAATGAGCAGTTCTTC. This gives the protein CASSFRPSGMNEQFF.

The rearrangement joins TRBV6-4 to TRBJ2-1, with 7 bases identical to TRBD2. CDR3 length: 15 residues. The J segment lost 2 bases and the V segment lost 4 bases, leaving 5 bases of the junction unmatched. Germline V gives CDR1 MRHNA, CDR2 SNTAGT. DNA of the CDR3: TGTGCCAGCAGTGTACTGGGAGGGGCCTACAATGAGCAGTTCTTC. Translated, it gives CASSVLGGAYNEQFF.

This rearrangement joins TRBV5-1 to TRBJ2-5, with a tentative D call TRBD1 (6 bases). Between the trimmed V and J ends, which lost 4 bases and 2 bases, there was a span of 12 bases. Germline V gene lookup returns CDR1 SGHRS and CDR2 YFSETQ. This CDR3 contains 14 residues. The CDR3 nucleotides read TGCGCCAGCAGCGGGCAGGGGCGACAAGAGACCCAGTACTTC. Translation: CASSGQGRQETQYF.

V gene TRBV7-2 combines with J gene TRBJ1-1, with a tentative D call TRBD1 (6 bases). V was cut by 0 bases and J by 11 bases, with 13 bases left in between. The CDR3 contains 13 residues. Germline V CDR1 and CDR2: SGHTA, FQGNSA. CDR3 sequence (DNA): TGTGCCAGCAGCTTAGCCCGGGGGCTAGATGCTTTCTTT. Its translation is CASSLARGLDAFF.

The V gene is TRBV9, the J gene TRBJ2-7, with TRBD1 identical over 9 bases. The J segment lost 4 bases and the V segment lost 3 bases, leaving 11 bases of the junction unmatched. The CDR3 runs to 16 residues. CDR1 is SGDLS and CDR2 is YYNGEE in the germline V gene. This chain's CDR3 is CASSAHPGQGMYEQYF. The CDR3 nucleotides read TGTGCCAGCAGCGCTCATCCGGGACAGGGAATGTACGAGCAGTACTTC.

This clone occurred once. This chain joins TRBV27 and TRBJ2-2, with 9 bases lining up with TRBD1. Trimming took 5 bases from V and 1 from J; bases not matched to a gene: 2. Germline loops: CDR1 MNHEY, CDR2 SMNVEV (reference sequence). CDR3 size: 15 residues. The CDR3 loop reads CASSQTGGNTGELFF. The CDR3 DNA reads TGTGCCAGCAGTCAGACAGGGGGGAACACCGGGGAGCTGTTTTTT.

The chain recombines TRBV12-3 or TRBV12-4 with TRBJ2-1, with D hard to call. There are 12 residues in the CDR3. V was cut by 6 bases and J by 8 bases, with 11 bases left in between. This CDR3 reads CASSYRSYEQFF. The CDR3 DNA reads as TGTGCCAGCAGCTACAGAAGTTATGAGCAGTTCTTC.

The V gene is TRBV20-1, the J gene TRBJ1-1; D call uncertain. The CDR3 is made up of 11 amino acids. The V end was cut by 5 bases, the J end by 1 base, with 5 bases between. Per germline, CDR1 DFQATT and CDR2 SNEGSKA (reference sequence). CDR3: CSAYWNTEAFF. CDR3 in DNA: TGCAGTGCTTACTGGAACACTGAAGCTTTCTTT.

The genes are TRBV6-1 and TRBJ1-2; 8 nucleotides match TRBD1. The V gene's germline CDR1 is MNHNS and CDR2 SASEGT. V trimming: 3 bases; J trimming: 3 bases; junction bases outside the gene matches: 9. The CDR3 is 16 amino acids. Here the CDR3 reads CASSDHIGQGDYGYTF. The CDR3 DNA sequence: TGTGCCAGCAGTGACCATATAGGACAGGGAGACTATGGCTACACCTTC.

The chain couples TRBV5-5 to TRBJ1-4; D unclear. Looked up from germline, CDR1 is SGHKS and CDR2 is YYEKEE (reference sequence). V lost 5 bases and J lost 3, with 20 bases in between. The CDR3 is 17 residues long. DNA for the CDR3: TGTGCCAGCAGTCCTACGTCCAAGGCCGGGGCTAATGAAAAACTGTTTTTT. Encoded protein: CASSPTSKAGANEKLFF.

The chain employs TRBV11-2 and TRBJ1-1, with D uncertain. Germline V gene data show CDR1 as SGHAT and CDR2 as FQNNGV. The CDR3 covers 15 residues. With 5 bases removed from V and 3 bases from J, the gap between germline ends came to 16 bases. For the CDR3, the DNA is TGTGCCAGCAGCCACAACTGGGCAGGAGACACTGAAGCTTTCTTT. Protein sequence: CASSHNWAGDTEAFF.

The chain couples TRBV12-5 to TRBJ2-1; 10 positions agree with TRBD2. CDR1 and CDR2 (germline): LGHNT, FRNRAP. J lost 5 bases, V lost 2 bases, and 15 bases had no gene match. CDR3 length: 19 residues. This CDR3 is CASGLRYSGRPSTNNEQFF. CDR3 coding DNA: TGTGCTAGTGGTTTGAGGTATAGCGGGAGGCCATCCACTAACAATGAGCAGTTCTTC. The full variable domain, rest sourced from reference TRBV12-5 and TRBJ2-1, is DARVTQTPRHKVTEMGQEVTMRCQPILGHNTVFWYRQTMMQGLELLAYFRNRAPLDDSGMPKDRFSAEMPDATLATLKIQPSEPRDSAVYFCASGLRYSGRPSTNNEQFFGPGTRLTVL.

The CDR3 sequence is CASSFWQGEDEQYF. CDR3 DNA: TGTGCCAGCAGCTTTTGGCAGGGGGAGGACGAGCAGTACTTC. The chain couples TRBV13 to TRBJ2-7; D is possibly TRBD1 (7 bases). This CDR3 contains 14 residues. In germline, CDR1 is PRHDT, CDR2 FYEKMQ (reference sequence). V shed 3 bases and J shed 5 bases, with 14 bases lying between them.

The chain recombines TRBV3-1 (or the pseudogene TRBV3-2) with TRBJ1-3; the D is unclear. V shed 1 base and J shed 4 bases, with 5 bases lying between them. This CDR3 is built from 13 residues. CDR1 is LGHDT and CDR2 is YNNKEL in the germline V gene (reference sequence). The CDR3 reads CASSQVAGNTIYF. As DNA, the CDR3 is TGTGCCAGCAGCCAAGTTGCCGGAAACACCATATATTTT.

The J gene is TRBJ1-6, the V gene TRBV19, with 12 bases matching TRBD1. V lost 5 bases, J lost 10 bases, and 3 bases stayed unmatched. This CDR3 comprises 14 residues. Germline V gives CDR1 LNHDA, CDR2 SQIVND (reference sequence). The CDR3 nucleotides read TGTGCCAGTAGTCGGGACAGGGGGCTATCACCCCTCCACTTT. This sequence encodes CASSRDRGLSPLHF.

In this sample, this clone turned up many times. The V and J genes are TRBV27 and TRBJ2-1; D gene uncertain. Per germline, CDR1 MNHEY and CDR2 SMNVEV (reference sequence). This CDR3 region has 12 residues. The V gene lost 3 bases and the J gene lost 3 bases, with 3 bases spanning the gap. CDR3 DNA sequence: TGTGCCAGCAGTTTCAGCTACAATGAGCAGTTCTTC. It translates to CASSFSYNEQFF.

The rearrangement joins TRBV28 to TRBJ2-7; no firm D call. This CDR3 comprises 12 residues. CDR1 and CDR2 (germline): MDHEN, SYDVKM. Trimming left V 2 bases short and J 2 bases short, with 4 bases between. The CDR3 protein is CASSLVPYEQYF. Here the CDR3 DNA reads TGTGCCAGCAGTTTAGTACCCTACGAGCAGTACTTC.

Only one count was recorded for this clone. The chain joins TRBV5-1 to TRBJ1-6, with D hard to call. The CDR3 has 15 residues. Trimming pared 0 bases from V and 10 bases from J, leaving 14 bases between. From germline, CDR1 is SGHRS and CDR2 YFSETQ. Here the CDR3 reads CASSLAGEVGSPLHF. The CDR3, as DNA: TGCGCCAGCAGCTTGGCTGGGGAAGTGGGGTCACCCCTCCACTTT.

This chain uses TRBV5-6 with TRBJ1-2; possibly TRBD1 for D (5 bases). CDR1 and CDR2 (germline): SGHDT, YYEEEE. The CDR3 covers 15 residues. Trimming shortened V by 4 bases and J by 4 bases, and 17 bases separated the two germline ends. Here the CDR3 DNA reads TGTGCCAGCAGCCCTGGGTCCCTCGGGGGCTATGGCTACACCTTC. Its translation is CASSPGSLGGYGYTF.

This clone was picked up one time. This rearrangement joins TRBV11-2 to TRBJ2-5; tentative D call: TRBD2 (6 bases). This CDR3 contains 15 residues. V lost 3 bases and J 5 bases, leaving 16 bases between the germline ends. Germline assignment: CDR1 SGHAT and CDR2 FQNNGV. CDR3 nucleotides: TGTGCCAGCAGCTTGTCCGGGTCCCGGGGGGAGACCCAGTACTTC. This encodes CASSLSGSRGETQYF.

The chain employs TRBV7-3 and TRBJ2-1, with 7 nucleotides matching TRBD2. The trim removed 2 bases at V and 8 bases at J, leaving 6 bases unmatched. The CDR3 length is 14 residues. Germline CDR1 reads SGHTA; CDR2 reads FQGTGA. DNA of the CDR3: TGTGCCAGCAGCTTAGGCGGGAGAATCGATGAGCAGTTCTTC. This sequence encodes CASSLGGRIDEQFF.

V usage is TRBV5-6 and J usage is TRBJ1-5; 7 nucleotides match TRBD1. J was trimmed by 3 bases and V by 1 base; bases with no gene match: 7. Germline V gene sequence: CDR1 SGHDT, CDR2 YYEEEE. The CDR3 length is 16 residues. CDR3 coding DNA: TGTGCCAGCAGCTTGTCGATGGACAGGTACAATCAGCCCCAGCATTTT. Its translation: CASSLSMDRYNQPQHF.

The J gene is TRBJ2-5, the V gene TRBV4-2, with D perhaps matching TRBD2 (6 bases). Deletions cut 0 bases from V and 5 bases from J, with 10 bases between. There are 14 residues in the CDR3. Germline CDR1 and CDR2: LGHNA and YNFKEQ. CDR3 residues: CASSQDGGYETQYF. The CDR3, as DNA: TGTGCCAGCAGCCAAGATGGGGGGTACGAGACCCAGTACTTC.

The gene calls are TRBV6-5 and TRBJ1-4; no clear D gene. V was cut by 6 bases and J by 8 bases, with 13 bases left in between. CDR1 is MNHEY, CDR2 SVGAGI, per germline. The CDR3 has 13 residues. In nucleotides, the CDR3 is TGTGCCAGCAGCCCCCGAGATAGGGAAAAACTGTTTTTT. It yields the protein CASSPRDREKLFF.

This clone was found once. The genes are TRBV6-2 or TRBV6-3 and TRBJ1-1; D unresolved. CDR1 MNHEY and CDR2 SVGEGT come from the germline V gene. The ends were cut back, 5 bases at V and 0 bases at J, with 13 bases in the middle. This CDR3 region has 15 residues. As DNA, the CDR3 is TGTGCCAGCAGTAGGCGGGCCTCGCTGAACACTGAAGCTTTCTTT. This sequence encodes CASSRRASLNTEAFF.

V and J are TRBV24-1 and TRBJ1-1; D perhaps matches TRBD1 (6 bases). This CDR3 region has 14 residues. Trimming stripped 0 bases from V and 7 bases from J, with 11 bases between. The germline gives CDR1 KGHDR, CDR2 SFDVKD. CDR3 amino acids: CATSDLLYRDEAFF. The DNA of the CDR3 is TGTGCCACCAGTGATTTGCTCTACAGGGATGAAGCTTTCTTT.